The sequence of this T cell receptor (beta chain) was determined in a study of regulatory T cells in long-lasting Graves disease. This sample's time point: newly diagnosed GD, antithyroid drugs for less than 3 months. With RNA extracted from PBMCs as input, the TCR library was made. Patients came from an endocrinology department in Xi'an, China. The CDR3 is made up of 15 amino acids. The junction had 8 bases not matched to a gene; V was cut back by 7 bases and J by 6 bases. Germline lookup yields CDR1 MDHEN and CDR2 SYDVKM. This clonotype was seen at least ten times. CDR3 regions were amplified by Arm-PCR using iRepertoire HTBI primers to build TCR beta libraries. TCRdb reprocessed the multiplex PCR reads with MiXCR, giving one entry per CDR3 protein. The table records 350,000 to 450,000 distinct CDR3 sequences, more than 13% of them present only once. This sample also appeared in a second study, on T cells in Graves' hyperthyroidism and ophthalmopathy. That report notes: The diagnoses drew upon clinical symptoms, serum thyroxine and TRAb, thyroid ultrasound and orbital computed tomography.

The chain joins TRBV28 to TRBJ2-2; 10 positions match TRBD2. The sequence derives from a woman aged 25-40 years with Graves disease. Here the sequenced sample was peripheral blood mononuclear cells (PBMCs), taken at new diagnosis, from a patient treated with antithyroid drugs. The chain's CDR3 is CASITSGNLAGELFF. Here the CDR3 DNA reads TGTGCCAGCATCACTAGCGGGAATCTGGCCGGGGAGCTGTTTTTT.